This TCR beta chain stems from a study of CXCR3-negative and CXCR3-positive naive CD8 T cells. Every subset of CD8+ T cells was sorted in triplicate at approximately 320,000 cells each. The TRB libraries of cDNA were built by UMI-labeled 5' RACE. TCRdb reanalyzed the 5' RACE reads, giving one entry per CDR3 protein sequence and no DNA. This sample's table has 43,000 or so distinct CDR3 sequences. General study findings and limits: Both naive subsets, CXCR3-negative and CXCR3-positive, displayed similar TRBV-TRBJ usage, unlike memory cells. No difference in surface CD5 was seen between naive subsets, and TCR strength was inferred from TRB CDR3 properties. Similarly elevated diversity marked both naive subsets, with memory CD8+ cells showing far lower diversity.

About this clonotype itself: No antigen is known for it.

The CDR3 loop spans 18 amino acids. The V gene's germline CDR1 is LNHNV and CDR2 YYDKDF (reference sequence). This sequence joins TRBV15 and TRBJ1-1; no DNA is available, so the TRBD1 call from TCRdb remains unchecked. Sequenced input: memory CD8+ T cells from blood. This clonotype was obtained from a human donor in good health. Some clones in this sample may be carry-over from other donors' samples. CDR3 protein: CATSRGRGTAPANTEAFF.